This paragraph reports one T cell receptor beta chain. Its specificity is unknown. These data belong to a study of CD8 T cells in Susac syndrome. The ends were cut back, 4 bases at V and 7 bases at J, with 20 bases in the middle. The CDR3 sequence is 15 residues long. Germline assignment: CDR1 SGHRS and CDR2 YFSETQ. Susac syndrome patients met recently defined diagnostic criteria for definite or probable disease. RNA totalling roughly 0.5 to 1 ug underwent reverse transcription with random hexamers. TCRdb itself ran the immunoSEQ multiplex PCR reads through MiXCR, one entry per CDR3 protein. There are around 71,000 distinct CDR3 sequences in the sample; roughly 93% occur only once, and about 0.15% lies in the top ten. Study results and limitations: Susac syndrome CD4+ T cell repertoires showed no clonal expansion.

The gene calls are TRBV5-1 and TRBJ1-2; D might be TRBD1 (5 bases). The sequencing input was CD4+ T cells from PBMCs. The sequence derives from a human donor with Susac syndrome. The CDR3 loop reads CASSAMAPRDIGYTF. The CDR3 DNA is TGCGCCAGCAGCGCAATGGCCCCCAGGGATATTGGCTACACCTTC.